The 15 T cell receptor beta chains listed next were all sequenced from one sample in a study of T cell responses to AZD1222 COVID-19 vaccine. Here immunoSEQ multiplex PCR was the method, and the copy in TCRdb shows in-frame clones only, minus some. This table holds 130,000 to 150,000 clones, about 92% found once. This specimen consisted of peripheral blood, obtained after recovery from COVID-19. Source of these receptors: an adult who had recovered from COVID-19.

The CDR3 spells CASSQFRTDGYTF. The CDR3, as DNA: TGTGCCAGCAGTCAATTCCGGACAGACGGCTACACCTTC. The chain couples TRBV27 to TRBJ1-2; the D gene is possibly TRBD1 (6 bases). The CDR3 has 13 residues. V was shortened by 5 bases and J by 8 bases, with 15 bases between the two germline ends. Germline CDR1 and CDR2: MNHEY and SMNVEV (reference sequence).

The chain uses TRBV3-1 (or the pseudogene TRBV3-2) and TRBJ2-3; D ambiguous. The CDR3 runs to 15 residues. V was cut by 4 bases and J by 1 base, with 12 bases left in between. Germline CDR1 LGHDT, CDR2 YNNKEL (reference sequence). In DNA form, the CDR3 reads TGTGCCAGCAGCCGGGCGGAGACTGGCACAGATACGCAGTATTTT. Translation gives CASSRAETGTDTQYF.

The chain uses TRBV28 and TRBJ2-1, with D uncertain. From germline, CDR1 is MDHEN and CDR2 SYDVKM. The CDR3 extends over 13 amino acids. V was clipped by 1 base and J by 8 bases, with 9 bases between them. In DNA form, the CDR3 reads TGTGCCAGCAGTTTATCTTTTAACTATGAGCAGTTCTTC. It specifies CASSLSFNYEQFF.

This clone has a handful of counts. The chain has TRBV5-4 and TRBJ2-5, with 11 nucleotides matching TRBD2. After removal of 3 bases from V and 1 base from J, the junction contained 5 bases not matched to a gene. Germline V gene sequence: CDR1 SGHNT, CDR2 YYREEE (reference sequence). The CDR3 loop spans 16 amino acids. The CDR3 here is CASSSGLAGLQETQYF. As DNA, the CDR3 is TGTGCCAGCAGCTCTGGACTAGCGGGTCTCCAAGAGACCCAGTACTTC. The full variable domain, in which reference TRBV5-4 and TRBJ2-5 provide the parts outside the CDR3, is ETGVTQSPTHLIKTRGQQVTLRCSSQSGHNTVSWYQQALGQGPQFIFQYYREEENGRGNFPPRFSGLQFPNYSSELNVNALELDDSALYLCASSSGLAGLQETQYFGPGTRLLVL.

The chain recombines TRBV28 with TRBJ1-2, with D perhaps matching TRBD1 (6 bases). The CDR3 spans 17 residues. Trimming took 3 bases from V and 0 from J, leaving 17 bases between them. The germline gives CDR1 MDHEN, CDR2 SYDVKM. CDR3 nucleotide sequence: TGTGCCAGCAGTTTCCCACCCAGGACAGATCCTAACTATGGCTACACCTTC. This translates into CASSFPPRTDPNYGYTF.

The rearrangement joins TRBV2 to TRBJ2-7; 12 positions agree with TRBD2. The germline gives CDR1 SNHLY, CDR2 FYNNEI. V lost 6 bases and J lost 1; bases outside the gene matches: 7. The CDR3 sequence is 16 residues long. DNA for the CDR3: TGTGCCAGCAGCAAGGGACTAGCGGGCCATTCCTACGAGCAGTACTTC. As protein: CASSKGLAGHSYEQYF.

V gene TRBV19 combines with J gene TRBJ1-6; possibly TRBD1 for D (5 bases). The CDR3 covers 15 residues. Germline V gene data show CDR1 as LNHDA and CDR2 as SQIVND (reference sequence). V lost 4 bases to trimming and J lost 9 bases, with 16 bases between them. CDR3 sequence: CASSNMRRDFSPLHF. The CDR3 region has the DNA TGTGCCAGTAGTAATATGCGTCGGGACTTTTCACCCCTCCACTTT. Drawing the rest from reference TRBV19 and TRBJ1-6, the complete variable domain is DGGITQSPKYLFRKEGQNVTLSCEQNLNHDAMYWYRQDPGQGLRLIYYSQIVNDFQKGDIAEGYSVSREKKESFPLTVTSAQKNPTAFYLCASSNMRRDFSPLHFGNGTRLTVT.

The V gene is TRBV7-9, the J gene TRBJ1-3, with unresolved D. There are 15 residues in the CDR3. Germline CDR1 is SEHNR and CDR2 is FQNEAQ (reference sequence). Deletions cut 0 bases from V and 0 bases from J, with 6 bases between. The CDR3 is CASSLASVSGNTIYF. CDR3 nucleotide sequence: TGTGCCAGCAGCTTAGCAAGTGTCTCTGGAAACACCATATATTTT. The full variable domain, in which reference TRBV7-9 and TRBJ1-3 provide the parts outside the CDR3, is DTGVSQNPRHKITKRGQNVTFRCDPISEHNRLYWYRQTLGQGPEFLTYFQNEAQLEKSRLLSDRFSAERPKGSFSTLEIQRTEQGDSAMYLCASSLASVSGNTIYFGEGSWLTVV.

This clone appeared a single time. The rearrangement links TRBV4-1 to TRBJ2-7; 12 bases map to TRBD2. The CDR3 is 19 amino acids. Germline values: CDR1 MGHRA, CDR2 YSYEKL. The trim removed 3 bases at V and 7 bases at J, leaving 19 bases unmatched. Written as DNA, the CDR3 is TGCGCCAGCAGCCAGGTGGGGGTTGGGCTAGCGGGAGGGCCGGGGGAGCAGTACTTC. Protein sequence: CASSQVGVGLAGGPGEQYF.

This chain uses TRBV28 with TRBJ1-4, with 7 nucleotides matching TRBD1. V gave up 3 bases and J gave up 3 bases; unmatched junction bases: 4. The CDR3 runs 15 residues. Per the germline V gene, CDR1 is MDHEN and CDR2 is SYDVKM. This CDR3 reads CASSLPGTANEKLFF. CDR3 DNA sequence: TGTGCCAGCAGTTTGCCAGGGACAGCTAATGAAAAACTGTTTTTT.

The chain couples TRBV28 to TRBJ1-2; 8 nucleotides match TRBD1. From germline, CDR1 is MDHEN and CDR2 SYDVKM. CDR3 length equals 15 residues. The V and J ends lost 4 bases and 4 bases, in that order; junction bases with no gene match: 8. CDR3 nucleotide sequence: TGTGCCAGCAGTTCTGCGGGACAGGTCCGCTATGGCTACACCTTC. Protein sequence: CASSSAGQVRYGYTF.

The V gene is TRBV12-3 or TRBV12-4, the J gene TRBJ2-1; no clear D gene. CDR3 length: 12 residues. V was shortened by 2 bases and J by 7 bases, with 6 bases between the two germline ends. DNA for the CDR3: TGTGCCAGCAGTTTACCCGGAAATGAGCAGTTCTTC. Protein sequence: CASSLPGNEQFF.

The chain uses TRBV7-6 and TRBJ1-4; perhaps TRBD1 as D (6 bases). In germline, CDR1 is SGHVS, CDR2 FNYEAQ. The CDR3 spans 19 residues. V gave up 3 bases and J gave up 0 bases, with 20 bases separating them. As DNA, the CDR3 is TGTGCCAGCAGCTTGACCTCCATACCCCGGGACACAACTAATGAAAAACTGTTTTTT. Amino acids: CASSLTSIPRDTTNEKLFF.

The CDR3 reads CASSEATEAFF. The DNA for the CDR3 is TGTGCCAGTAGTGAGGCCACTGAAGCTTTCTTT. The rearrangement joins TRBV19 to TRBJ1-1, with unresolved D. V lost 5 bases to trimming and J lost 4 bases, with 5 bases between them. The germline gives CDR1 LNHDA, CDR2 SQIVND (reference sequence). This CDR3 is 11 amino acids long.

This clone was observed once. V is TRBV9 and J is TRBJ2-6, with D uncertain. The CDR3 extends over 16 amino acids. Between the trimmed V and J ends, which lost 1 base and 0 bases, there was a span of 8 bases. The germline V gene encodes CDR1 SGDLS and CDR2 YYNGEE. CDR3 protein: CASSVQVRSGANVLTF. The CDR3, as DNA: TGTGCCAGCAGCGTACAGGTCCGCTCTGGGGCCAACGTCCTGACTTTC.